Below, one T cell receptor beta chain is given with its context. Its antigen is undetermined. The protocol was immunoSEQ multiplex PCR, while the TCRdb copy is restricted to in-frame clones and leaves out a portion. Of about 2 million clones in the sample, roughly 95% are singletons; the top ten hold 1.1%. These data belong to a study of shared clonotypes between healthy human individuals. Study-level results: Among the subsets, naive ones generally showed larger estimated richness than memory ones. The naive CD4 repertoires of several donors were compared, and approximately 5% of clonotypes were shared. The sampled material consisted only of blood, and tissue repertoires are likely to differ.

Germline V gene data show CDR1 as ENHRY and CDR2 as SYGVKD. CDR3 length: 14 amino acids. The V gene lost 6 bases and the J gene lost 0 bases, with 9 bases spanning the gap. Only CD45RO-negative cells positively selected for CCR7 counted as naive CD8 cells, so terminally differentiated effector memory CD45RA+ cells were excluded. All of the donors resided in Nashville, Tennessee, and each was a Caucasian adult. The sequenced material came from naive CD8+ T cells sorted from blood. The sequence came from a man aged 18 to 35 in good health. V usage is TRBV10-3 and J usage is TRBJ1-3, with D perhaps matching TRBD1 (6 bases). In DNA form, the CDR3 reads TGTGCCATCAGGGGAGGGGGCTCTGGAAACACCATATATTTT. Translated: CAIRGGGSGNTIYF.